Presented here are 7 T cell receptor beta chains from one specimen sequenced in a study of vaccination effects on CD4 cells after COVID-19. Using viral peptide pools, the ViraFEST assay grew out antigen-specific CD4+ T cells prior to sequencing. Following a roughly 9-day culture, CD4+ T cells were purified. The person acquired a PCR-confirmed SARS-CoV-2 infection between March and December 2020. Each participant received a vaccine that was either BNT162b2 or mRNA-1273, given as two doses. The antigens these receptors bind are not known. The repertoire was sequenced with immunoSEQ multiplex PCR; TCRdb's copy has only in-frame clones and lacks some. The sample shows fewer than 15,000 clones, around two thirds of them seen only once. This sample comprised CD4+ T cells from PBMCs cultured with HCoV-NL63 spike peptides, obtained after COVID-19 vaccination. Receptors originate from a human donor who had a prior SARS-CoV-2 infection.

The J gene is TRBJ1-5, the V gene TRBV2, with 7 positions matching TRBD1. The CDR3 runs to 15 residues. V lost 6 bases to trimming and J lost 0 bases; unmatched junction nucleotides: 5. The germline V gene encodes CDR1 SNHLY and CDR2 FYNNEI. Here the CDR3 DNA reads TGTGCCAGCAGCGCGACAGGGCGTAGCAATCAGCCCCAGCATTTT. It codes for CASSATGRSNQPQHF.

V usage is TRBV6-2 or TRBV6-3 and J usage is TRBJ2-5; perhaps D is TRBD1 or TRBD2 (5 bases each). V lost 1 base, J lost 1 base, and 10 bases lay in between. There are 15 residues in the CDR3. The germline V gene has CDR1 MNHEY and CDR2 SVGEGT. The CDR3 loop reads CASSYFPGTQETQYF. The CDR3, as DNA: TGTGCCAGCAGTTACTTTCCTGGGACCCAAGAGACCCAGTACTTC.

Judged by abundance, this clone is medium-sized. Written as DNA, the CDR3 is TGTGCCAGCAGTGGAGGAGATGAAAAACTGTTTTTT. As protein: CASSGGDEKLFF. The rearrangement links TRBV2 to TRBJ1-4; no clear D gene. Germline V CDR1 and CDR2: SNHLY, FYNNEI. The CDR3 length is 12 residues. V was clipped by 4 bases and J by 6 bases, with 6 bases between them.

The V gene is TRBV12-3 or TRBV12-4, the J gene TRBJ1-2; 7 nucleotides agree with TRBD1. The length of the CDR3 is 11 residues. V shed 6 bases, J shed 12 bases, and the junction held 7 bases outside the gene matches. CDR3 bases: TGTGCCAGCAGCCTCGCCGGGACAGACACCTTC. Residues: CASSLAGTDTF.

J is TRBJ2-5 and V is TRBV18, with 7 bases lining up with TRBD2. After removal of 1 base from V and 2 bases from J, the junction contained 4 bases not matched to a gene. The CDR3 loop spans 15 amino acids. Germline V gene data show CDR1 as KGHSH and CDR2 as LQKENI. This chain's CDR3 is CASSPLAGLQETQYF. CDR3 DNA sequence: TGTGCCAGCTCACCACTAGCGGGCCTTCAAGAGACCCAGTACTTC.

The V gene is TRBV19, the J gene TRBJ2-3; unclear D gene. This CDR3 has 12 residues. Germline CDR1 is LNHDA and CDR2 is SQIVND (reference sequence). Trimming removed 3 bases from V and 5 bases from J, with 6 bases in between. CDR3 nucleotide sequence: TGTGCCAGTAGTATTCCGAGAGATACGCAGTATTTT. Its translation: CASSIPRDTQYF.

The chain has TRBV11-3 and TRBJ2-1; the match to TRBD2 covers 7 bases. The trim removed 7 bases at V and 8 bases at J, leaving 14 bases unmatched. The CDR3 spans 15 residues. Germline CDR1 SGHNT, CDR2 YENEEA. The CDR3, as DNA: TGTGCCAGCAAAAACCCCACTAGCGAGATTCATGAGCAGTTCTTC. Translation: CASKNPTSEIHEQFF.